This T cell receptor (beta chain) comes out of a study of T cell changes during pregnancy in multiple sclerosis. V was trimmed by 1 base and J by 7 bases, leaving 17 bases between them. This CDR3 is 15 amino acids long. Germline V lookup: CDR1 LNHDA, CDR2 SQIVND (reference sequence). Assay used: immunoSEQ multiplex PCR; TCRdb lists only in-frame clones, some missing. In the table there are about 120,000 clones, approximately 94% of which are singletons. This TCR was sampled from a female donor with multiple sclerosis, enrolled in a pregnancy study. Sequencing was performed on peripheral blood, taken before pregnancy. The rearrangement uses TRBV19 and TRBJ2-7; TRBD1 is a possible D gene (6 bases). In nucleotides, the CDR3 is TGTGCCAGTAGTATAGGATCGGGACAAAGGGGGGAGCAGTACTTC. As protein: CASSIGSGQRGEQYF.